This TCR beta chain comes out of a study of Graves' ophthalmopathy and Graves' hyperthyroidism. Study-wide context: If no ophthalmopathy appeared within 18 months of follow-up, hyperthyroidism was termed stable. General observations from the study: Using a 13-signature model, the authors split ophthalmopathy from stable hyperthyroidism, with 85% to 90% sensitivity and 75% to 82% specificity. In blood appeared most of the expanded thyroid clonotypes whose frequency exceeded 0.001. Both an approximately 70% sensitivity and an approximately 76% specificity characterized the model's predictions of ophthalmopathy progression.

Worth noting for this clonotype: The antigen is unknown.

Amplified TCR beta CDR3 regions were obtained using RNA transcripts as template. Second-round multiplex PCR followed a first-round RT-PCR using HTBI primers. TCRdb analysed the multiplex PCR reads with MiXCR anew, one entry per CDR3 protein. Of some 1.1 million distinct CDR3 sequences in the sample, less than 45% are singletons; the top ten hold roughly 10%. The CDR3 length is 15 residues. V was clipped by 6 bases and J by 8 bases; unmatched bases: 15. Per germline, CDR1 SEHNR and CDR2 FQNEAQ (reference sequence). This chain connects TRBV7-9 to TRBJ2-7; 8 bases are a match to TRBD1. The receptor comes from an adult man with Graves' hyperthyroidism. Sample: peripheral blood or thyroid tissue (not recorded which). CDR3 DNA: TGTGCCAGCAGTTACTCGAATCAGGGGGCAAACAAGCAGTACTTC. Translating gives CASSYSNQGANKQYF.